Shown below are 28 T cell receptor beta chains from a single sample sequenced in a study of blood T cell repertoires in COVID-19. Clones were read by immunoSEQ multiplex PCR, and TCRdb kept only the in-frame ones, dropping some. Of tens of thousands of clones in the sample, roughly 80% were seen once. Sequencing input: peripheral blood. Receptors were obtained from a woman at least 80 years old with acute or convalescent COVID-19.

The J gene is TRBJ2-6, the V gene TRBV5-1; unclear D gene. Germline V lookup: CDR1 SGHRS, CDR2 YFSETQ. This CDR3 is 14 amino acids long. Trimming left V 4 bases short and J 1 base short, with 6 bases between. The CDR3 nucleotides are TGCGCCAGCAGCCCGCGTTCTGGGGCCAACGTCCTGACTTTC. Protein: CASSPRSGANVLTF.

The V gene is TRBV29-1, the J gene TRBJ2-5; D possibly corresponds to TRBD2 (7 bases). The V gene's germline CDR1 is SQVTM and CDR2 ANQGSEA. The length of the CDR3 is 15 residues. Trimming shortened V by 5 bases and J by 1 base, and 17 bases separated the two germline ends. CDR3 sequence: CSVRRGGTLQETQYF. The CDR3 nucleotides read TGCAGCGTTCGGAGGGGGGGAACCCTCCAAGAGACCCAGTACTTC. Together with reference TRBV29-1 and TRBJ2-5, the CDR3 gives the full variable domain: SAVISQKPSRDICQRGTSLTIQCQVDSQVTMMFWYRQQPGQSLTLIATANQGSEATYESGFVIDKFPISRPNLTFSTLTVSNMSPEDSSIYLCSVRRGGTLQETQYFGPGTRLLVL.

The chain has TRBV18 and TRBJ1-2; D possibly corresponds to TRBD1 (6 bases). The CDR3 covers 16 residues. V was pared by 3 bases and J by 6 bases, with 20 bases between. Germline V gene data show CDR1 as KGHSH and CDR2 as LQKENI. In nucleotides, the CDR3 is TGTGCCAGCTCACCTCGACTGGCAGGGGTAACGGATGGCTACACCTTC. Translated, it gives CASSPRLAGVTDGYTF.

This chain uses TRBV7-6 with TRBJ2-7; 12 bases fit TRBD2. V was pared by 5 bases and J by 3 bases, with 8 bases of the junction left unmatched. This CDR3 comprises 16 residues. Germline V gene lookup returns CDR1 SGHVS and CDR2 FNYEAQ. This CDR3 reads CASSTTTSGGFYEQYF. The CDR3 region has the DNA TGTGCCAGCAGCACCACGACTAGCGGGGGTTTCTACGAGCAGTACTTC.

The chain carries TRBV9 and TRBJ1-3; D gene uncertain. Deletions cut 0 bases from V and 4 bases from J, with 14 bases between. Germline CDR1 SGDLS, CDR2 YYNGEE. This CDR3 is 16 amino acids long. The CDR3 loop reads CASSVAGQAAGNTIYF. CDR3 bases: TGTGCCAGCAGCGTAGCAGGCCAGGCAGCAGGAAACACCATATATTTT.

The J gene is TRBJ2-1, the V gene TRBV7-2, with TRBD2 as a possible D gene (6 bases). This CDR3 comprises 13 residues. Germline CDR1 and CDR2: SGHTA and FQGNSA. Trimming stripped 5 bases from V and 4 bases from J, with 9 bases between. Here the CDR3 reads CASSKREYNEQFF. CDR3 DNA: TGTGCCAGCAGCAAACGGGAGTACAATGAGCAGTTCTTC.

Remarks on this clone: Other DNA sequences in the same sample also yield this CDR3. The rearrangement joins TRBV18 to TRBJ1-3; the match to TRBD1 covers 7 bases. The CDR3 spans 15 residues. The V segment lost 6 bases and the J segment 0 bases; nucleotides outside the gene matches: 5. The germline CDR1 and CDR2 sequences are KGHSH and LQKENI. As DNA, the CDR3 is TGTGCCAGCTCCCCGGGACAGAGCTCTGGAAACACCATATATTTT. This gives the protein CASSPGQSSGNTIYF. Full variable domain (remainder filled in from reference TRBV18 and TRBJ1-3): NAGVMQNPRHLVRRRGQEARLRCSPMKGHSHVYWYRQLPEEGLKFMVYLQKENIIDESGMPKERFSAEFPKEGPSILRIQQVVRGDSAAYFCASSPGQSSGNTIYFGEGSWLTVV.

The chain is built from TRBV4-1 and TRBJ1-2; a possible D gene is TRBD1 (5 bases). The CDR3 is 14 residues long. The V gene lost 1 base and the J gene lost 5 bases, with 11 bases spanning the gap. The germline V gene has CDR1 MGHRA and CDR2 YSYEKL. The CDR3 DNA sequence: TGCGCCAGCAGCCAAGGGTACGGGGGATATGGCTACACCTTC. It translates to CASSQGYGGYGYTF.

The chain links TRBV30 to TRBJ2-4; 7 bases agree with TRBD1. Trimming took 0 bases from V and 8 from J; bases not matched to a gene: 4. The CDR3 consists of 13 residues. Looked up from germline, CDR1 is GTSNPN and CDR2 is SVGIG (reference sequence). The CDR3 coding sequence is TGTGCCTGGAGTGTAAGGGGGCCGGACATTCAGTACTTC. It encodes CAWSVRGPDIQYF. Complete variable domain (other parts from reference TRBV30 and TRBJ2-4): SQTIHQWPATLVQPVGSPLSLECTVEGTSNPNLYWYRQAAGRGLQLLFYSVGIGQISSEVPQNLSASRPQDRQFILSSKKLLLSDSGFYLCAWSVRGPDIQYFGAGTRLSVL.

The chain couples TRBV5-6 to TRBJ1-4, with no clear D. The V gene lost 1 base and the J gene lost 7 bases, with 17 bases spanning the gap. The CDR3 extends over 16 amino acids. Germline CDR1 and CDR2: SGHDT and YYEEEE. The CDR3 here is CASSLLRGIVGEKLFF. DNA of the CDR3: TGTGCCAGCAGCTTGCTGAGAGGCATTGTAGGTGAAAAACTGTTTTTT. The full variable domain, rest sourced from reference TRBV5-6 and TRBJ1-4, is DAGVTQSPTHLIKTRGQQVTLRCSPKSGHDTVSWYQQALGQGPQFIFQYYEEEERQRGNFPDRFSGHQFPNYSSELNVNALLLGDSALYLCASSLLRGIVGEKLFFGSGTQLSVL.

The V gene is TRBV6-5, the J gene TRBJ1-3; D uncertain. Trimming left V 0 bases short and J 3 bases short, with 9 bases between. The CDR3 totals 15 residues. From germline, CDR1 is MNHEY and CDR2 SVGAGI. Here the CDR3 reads CASSYSFGFGNTIYF. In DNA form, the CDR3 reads TGTGCCAGCAGTTACTCGTTCGGGTTTGGAAACACCATATATTTT.

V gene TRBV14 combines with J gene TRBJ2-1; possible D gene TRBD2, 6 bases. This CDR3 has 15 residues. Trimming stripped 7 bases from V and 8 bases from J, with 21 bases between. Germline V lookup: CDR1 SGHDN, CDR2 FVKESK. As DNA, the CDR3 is TGTGCCAGCAAGAAAGGACTAACCCAGGAGGATGAGCAGTTCTTC. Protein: CASKKGLTQEDEQFF.

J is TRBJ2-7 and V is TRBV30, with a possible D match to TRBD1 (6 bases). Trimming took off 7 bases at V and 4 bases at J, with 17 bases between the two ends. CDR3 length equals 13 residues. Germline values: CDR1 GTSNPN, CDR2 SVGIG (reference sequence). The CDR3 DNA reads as TGTGCCTTCTCCACACAGGGTCCGTACGAGCAGTACTTC. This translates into CAFSTQGPYEQYF.

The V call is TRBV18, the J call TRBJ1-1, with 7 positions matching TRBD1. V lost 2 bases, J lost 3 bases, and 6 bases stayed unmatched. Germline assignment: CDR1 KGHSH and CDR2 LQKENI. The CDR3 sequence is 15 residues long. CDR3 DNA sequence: TGTGCCAGCTCACCATACCCCCAGGGGGACACTGAAGCTTTCTTT. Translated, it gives CASSPYPQGDTEAFF.

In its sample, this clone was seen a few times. The CDR3 protein is CASSLRQGLADTQYF. For the CDR3, the DNA is TGTGCCAGCAGCTTAAGGCAGGGACTGGCAGATACGCAGTATTTT. This chain links TRBV7-9 with TRBJ2-3; D might be TRBD2 (6 bases). CDR1 is SEHNR, CDR2 FQNEAQ, per germline (reference sequence). The CDR3 has 15 amino acids. Deletions cut 2 bases from V and 4 bases from J, with 13 bases between.

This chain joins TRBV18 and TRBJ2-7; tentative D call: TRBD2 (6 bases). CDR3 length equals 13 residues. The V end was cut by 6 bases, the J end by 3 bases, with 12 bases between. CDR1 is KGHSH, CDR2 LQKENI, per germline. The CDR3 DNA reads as TGTGCCAGCTCCGCGGGACTTCTCTACGAGCAGTACTTC. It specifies CASSAGLLYEQYF.

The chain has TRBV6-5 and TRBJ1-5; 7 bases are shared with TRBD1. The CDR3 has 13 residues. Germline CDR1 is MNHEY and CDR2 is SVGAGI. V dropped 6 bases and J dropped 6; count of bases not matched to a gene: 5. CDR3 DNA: TGTGCCAGCAGCCAGGGGGGAGGTCAGCCCCAGCATTTT. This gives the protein CASSQGGGQPQHF.

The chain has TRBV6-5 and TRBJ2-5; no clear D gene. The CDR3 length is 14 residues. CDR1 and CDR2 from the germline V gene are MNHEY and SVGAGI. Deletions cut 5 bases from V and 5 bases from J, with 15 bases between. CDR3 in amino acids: CASSPLPKRETQYF. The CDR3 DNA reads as TGTGCCAGCAGTCCCCTCCCTAAGCGCGAGACCCAGTACTTC.

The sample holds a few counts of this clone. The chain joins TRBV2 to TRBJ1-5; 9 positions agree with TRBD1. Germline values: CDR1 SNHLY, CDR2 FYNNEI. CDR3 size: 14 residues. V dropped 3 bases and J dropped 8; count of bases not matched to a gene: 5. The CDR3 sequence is CASSEGQGMEPQHF. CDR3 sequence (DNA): TGTGCCAGCAGTGAGGGACAGGGTATGGAGCCCCAGCATTTT.

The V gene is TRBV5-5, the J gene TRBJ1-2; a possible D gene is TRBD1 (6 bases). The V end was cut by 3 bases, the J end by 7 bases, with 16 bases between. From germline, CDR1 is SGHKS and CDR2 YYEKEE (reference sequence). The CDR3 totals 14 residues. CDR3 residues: CASSWDISRGGYTF. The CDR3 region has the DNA TGTGCCAGCAGCTGGGACATCTCCAGGGGTGGCTACACCTTC.

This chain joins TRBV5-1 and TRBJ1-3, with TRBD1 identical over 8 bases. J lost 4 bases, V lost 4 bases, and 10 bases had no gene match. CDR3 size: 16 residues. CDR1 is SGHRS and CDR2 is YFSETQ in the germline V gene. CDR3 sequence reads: CASSVGATGDGNTIYF. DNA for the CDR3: TGCGCCAGCAGCGTGGGGGCGACAGGGGACGGAAACACCATATATTTT.

For the CDR3, the DNA is TGTGCCAGCAGCTTGGGACTAGCGGGAGATACGCAGTATTTT. This codes for CASSLGLAGDTQYF. The chain carries TRBV5-4 and TRBJ2-3; TRBD2 aligns across 10 bases. CDR3 length equals 14 residues. V dropped 0 bases and J dropped 5; count of bases not matched to a gene: 0. Germline loops: CDR1 SGHNT, CDR2 YYREEE (reference sequence).

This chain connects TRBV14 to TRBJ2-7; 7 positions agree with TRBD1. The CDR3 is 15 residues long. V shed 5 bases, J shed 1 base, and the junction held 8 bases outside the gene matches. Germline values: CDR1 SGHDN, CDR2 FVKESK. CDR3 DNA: TGTGCCAGCAGCGTCCGGGACAGCCTTTCCTACGAGCAGTACTTC. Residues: CASSVRDSLSYEQYF.

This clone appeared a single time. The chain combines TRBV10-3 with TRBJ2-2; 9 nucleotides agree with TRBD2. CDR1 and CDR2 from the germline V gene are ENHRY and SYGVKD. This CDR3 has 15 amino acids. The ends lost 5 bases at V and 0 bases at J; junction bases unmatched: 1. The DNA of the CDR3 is TGTGCCATCAGTTTAGCGGGGGCGAACACCGGGGAGCTGTTTTTT. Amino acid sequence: CAISLAGANTGELFF.

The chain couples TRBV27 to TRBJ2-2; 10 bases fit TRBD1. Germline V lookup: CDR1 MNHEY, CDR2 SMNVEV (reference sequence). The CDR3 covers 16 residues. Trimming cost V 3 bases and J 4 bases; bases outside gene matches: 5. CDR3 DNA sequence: TGTGCCAGCAGTTTTGGGACAGGGGACTTCACCGGGGAGCTGTTTTTT. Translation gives CASSFGTGDFTGELFF.

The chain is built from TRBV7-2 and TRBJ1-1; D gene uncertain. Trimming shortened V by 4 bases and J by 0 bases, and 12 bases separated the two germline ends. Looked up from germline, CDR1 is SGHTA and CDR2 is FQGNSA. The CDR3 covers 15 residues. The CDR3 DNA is TGTGCCAGCAGCTCCCAAGGGAGGTTGAACACTGAAGCTTTCTTT. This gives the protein CASSSQGRLNTEAFF.

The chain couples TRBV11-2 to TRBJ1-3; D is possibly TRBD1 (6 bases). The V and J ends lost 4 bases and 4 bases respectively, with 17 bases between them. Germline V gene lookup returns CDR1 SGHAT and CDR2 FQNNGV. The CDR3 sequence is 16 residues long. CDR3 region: CASSSTGRGLGNTIYF. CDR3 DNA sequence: TGTGCCAGCAGCTCAACAGGGAGAGGTCTCGGAAACACCATATATTTT.

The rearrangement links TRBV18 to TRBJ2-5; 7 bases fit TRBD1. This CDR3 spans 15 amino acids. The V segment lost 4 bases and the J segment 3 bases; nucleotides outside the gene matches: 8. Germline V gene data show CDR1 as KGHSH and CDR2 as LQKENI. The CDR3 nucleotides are TGTGCCAGCTCACGTTACAGGGGCCTGGAAGAGACCCAGTACTTC. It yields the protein CASSRYRGLEETQYF.